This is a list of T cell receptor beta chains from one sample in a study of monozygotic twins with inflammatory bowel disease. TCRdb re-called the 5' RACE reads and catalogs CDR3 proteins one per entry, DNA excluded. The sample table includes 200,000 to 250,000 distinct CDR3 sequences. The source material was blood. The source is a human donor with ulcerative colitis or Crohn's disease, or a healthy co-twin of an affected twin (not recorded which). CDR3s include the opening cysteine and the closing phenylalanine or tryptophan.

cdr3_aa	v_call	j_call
CSARLSGEVGYTF	TRBV20-1	TRBJ1-2
CASSPRQAGAGEQFF	TRBV7-6	TRBJ2-1
CASSGPLDGRVYEQFF	TRBV9	TRBJ2-1
CASSKQGSGANVLTF	TRBV27	TRBJ2-6
CASSKASNPEAFF	TRBV4-1	TRBJ1-1
CASTPEDRGYQETQYF	TRBV12-3/TRBV12-4	TRBJ2-5
CASSQDQYTGELFF	TRBV4-2	TRBJ2-2
CASRTLIRARETEAFF	TRBV28	TRBJ1-1
CSAPQPGTVSSYNSPLHF	TRBV20-1	TRBJ1-6
CATSSPEAQHF	TRBV15	TRBJ1-5
CAWSISTEAFF	TRBV30	TRBJ1-1
CASSPQTQGHNEQFF	TRBV12-3/TRBV12-4	TRBJ2-1
CASSLIERGGHEQFF	TRBV7-9	TRBJ2-1
CASSPELAANTGELFF	TRBV5-1	TRBJ2-2
CASSLAATSAHEQYF	TRBV3-1	TRBJ2-7
CASTPEPVGGYTF	TRBV6-2/TRBV6-3	TRBJ1-2
CASSPGQGLGPGELFF	TRBV7-8	TRBJ2-2
CASSLAAGTSGANVLTF	TRBV7-2	TRBJ2-6
CASSLAYGTDTQYF	TRBV11-2	TRBJ2-3
CASSLAGVGILDEQFF	TRBV5-1	TRBJ2-1
CAWSTGTSTNEKLFF	TRBV30	TRBJ1-4
CASSLVIGTGNTIYF	TRBV7-8	TRBJ1-3
CASSYQSGRAGYEQFF	TRBV6-2/TRBV6-3	TRBJ2-1
CASSLDVAGTVETQYF	TRBV5-1	TRBJ2-5